This passage covers 20 T cell receptor beta chains from one sample sequenced in a study of Ad26.COV2.S vaccination and SARS-CoV-2 variants. Treatment given: around 19 received Ad26.COV2.S at low or high dose, single or two shots; about 5 received placebo; per-sample allocation not given. The samples date from day 63 after the first vaccine or placebo injection. Method: immunoSEQ multiplex PCR; TCRdb's copy keeps in-frame clones and lacks some. This sample has 360,000 or so clones; approximately 89% occur once, and the top ten carry under 2%. The material was peripheral blood, obtained in a trial of Ad26.COV2.S vaccine versus placebo. The origin of the receptors is a person between 18 and 59 years old who received the Ad26.COV2.S COVID-19 vaccine or a placebo.

Concerning this clone: Germline is not matched at one junction end, which may reflect a read error. The rearrangement links TRBV4-1 to TRBJ2-3; a possible D gene is TRBD2 (5 bases). The CDR3 is 13 amino acids. Germline V CDR1 and CDR2: MGHRA, YSYEKL. CDR3 sequence (DNA): TGCGCCAGCAGCCAAAGCCCGAGGGATACGCACCATTTT. Encoded protein: CASSQSPRDTHHF.

The sample holds one count of this clone. This chain joins TRBV6-1 and TRBJ2-1; tentatively, D is TRBD2 (6 bases). Trimming took off 3 bases at V and 6 bases at J, with 9 bases between the two ends. CDR3 length: 13 amino acids. Germline CDR1 is MNHNS and CDR2 is SASEGT. The CDR3 loop reads CASSDGGRNEQFF. The CDR3 DNA follows: TGTGCCAGCAGTGACGGGGGACGCAATGAGCAGTTCTTC.

The rearrangement links TRBV30 to TRBJ1-1, with D unresolved. The CDR3 contains 11 residues. Trimming removed 2 bases at V and 10 bases at J, with 11 bases between. In germline, CDR1 is GTSNPN, CDR2 SVGIG (reference sequence). The CDR3 here is CAWSLPLGAFF. The CDR3 DNA follows: TGTGCCTGGAGTCTCCCCCTGGGAGCTTTCTTT.

This chain uses TRBV4-1 with TRBJ2-5; D is ambiguous. CDR1 is MGHRA, CDR2 YSYEKL, per germline. CDR3 size: 11 residues. V lost 1 base, J lost 10 bases, and 7 bases lay in between. CDR3 bases: TGCGCCAGCAGCCAAGGTGGCGACCAGTACTTC. It translates to CASSQGGDQYF.

The chain is built from TRBV7-6 and TRBJ1-1; 8 bases align to TRBD1. V lost 4 bases and J lost 4; bases outside the gene matches: 5. Germline CDR1 reads SGHVS; CDR2 reads FNYEAQ. CDR3 length: 14 residues. The DNA of the CDR3 is TGTGCCAGCAGCTCGACAGGGGAGGGCACTGAAGCTTTCTTT. Residues: CASSSTGEGTEAFF. The full variable domain, its missing parts supplied by reference TRBV7-6 and TRBJ1-1, is GAGVSQSPRYKVTKRGQDVALRCDPISGHVSLYWYRQALGQGPEFLTYFNYEAQQDKSGLPNDRFSAERPEGSISTLTIQRTEQRDSAMYRCASSSTGEGTEAFFGQGTRLTVV.

The V gene is TRBV12-3 or TRBV12-4, the J gene TRBJ2-3; no clear D. The CDR3 is made up of 11 amino acids. With 3 bases removed from V and 2 bases from J, the gap between germline ends came to 0 bases. This CDR3 reads CASSFTDTQYF. The CDR3 coding sequence is TGTGCCAGCAGTTTCACAGATACGCAGTATTTT.

This clone was counted between two and nine times. The chain recombines TRBV10-3 with TRBJ1-2, with 7 bases lining up with TRBD1. The germline gives CDR1 ENHRY, CDR2 SYGVKD. The CDR3 is 15 residues long. The J segment lost 8 bases and the V segment lost 0 bases, leaving 9 bases of the junction unmatched. CDR3 nucleotides: TGTGCCATCAGTGAGTCCGGACAGGCCCCGGGGGGCTACACCTTC. Amino acid sequence: CAISESGQAPGGYTF.

This clone appeared once. V usage is TRBV30 and J usage is TRBJ1-4, with D hard to call. V lost 2 bases to trimming and J lost 8 bases, with 6 bases between them. CDR1 is GTSNPN, CDR2 SVGIG, per germline (reference sequence). This CDR3 is 11 amino acids long. The CDR3 loop is CAWSLFEKLFF. The CDR3 nucleotides are TGTGCCTGGAGTTTATTCGAAAAACTGTTTTTT.

The rearrangement uses TRBV29-1 and TRBJ2-1, with D tentatively TRBD1 (6 bases). Trimming shortened V by 5 bases and J by 0 bases, and 14 bases separated the two germline ends. The CDR3 is made up of 15 amino acids. Germline loops: CDR1 SQVTM, CDR2 ANQGSEA. CDR3 region: CSVWGRKSSYNEQFF. The CDR3 DNA reads as TGCAGCGTTTGGGGGCGCAAAAGCTCCTACAATGAGCAGTTCTTC.

In nucleotides, the CDR3 is TGCGCCAGCAGCCAAGATCTGAACCCGACTTACGAGCAGTACTTC. This codes for CASSQDLNPTYEQYF. This chain uses TRBV4-1 with TRBJ2-7; the D is unclear. Germline values: CDR1 MGHRA, CDR2 YSYEKL. This CDR3 comprises 15 residues. V gave up 0 bases and J gave up 4 bases, with 13 bases separating them.

The J gene is TRBJ1-2, the V gene TRBV4-3, with D possibly TRBD1 on 5 matching bases. The CDR3 contains 15 residues. The V gene's germline CDR1 is LGHNA and CDR2 YSLEER. V lost 1 base and J 4 bases, leaving 13 bases between the germline ends. The CDR3 loop reads CASSQGRQFLYGYTF. CDR3 DNA sequence: TGCGCCAGCAGCCAAGGGCGACAGTTCCTCTATGGCTACACCTTC.

This clone appeared once. The chain recombines TRBV30 with TRBJ2-2; D remains unclear. The CDR3 consists of 16 residues. Between the trimmed V and J ends, which lost 3 bases and 4 bases, there was a span of 18 bases. Germline values: CDR1 GTSNPN, CDR2 SVGIG (reference sequence). The CDR3: CAWSPLGRLGTGELFF. The CDR3 bases are TGTGCCTGGAGCCCCCTGGGTCGGTTGGGCACCGGGGAGCTGTTTTTT.

This clone was detected once. The V gene is TRBV5-1, the J gene TRBJ1-1; TRBD1 agrees at 10 bases. With V trimmed by 0 bases and J by 10 bases, 3 bases remained unmatched. The CDR3 consists of 13 residues. Germline loops: CDR1 SGHRS, CDR2 YFSETQ. CDR3 protein: CASSLGQGARAFF. CDR3 sequence (DNA): TGCGCCAGCAGCTTGGGACAGGGGGCGCGAGCTTTCTTT. The full variable domain, rest sourced from reference TRBV5-1 and TRBJ1-1, is KAGVTQTPRYLIKTRGQQVTLSCSPISGHRSVSWYQQTPGQGLQFLFEYFSETQRNKGNFPGRFSGRQFSNSRSEMNVSTLELGDSALYLCASSLGQGARAFFGQGTRLTVV.

The rearrangement joins TRBV12-3 or TRBV12-4 to TRBJ2-3; D is possibly TRBD1 or TRBD2 (5 bases each). Trimming pared 8 bases from V and 8 bases from J, leaving 14 bases between. This CDR3 has 12 residues. The CDR3 nucleotides read TGTGCCAGCTGGGGGAACTTGGGTACGCAGTATTTT. Encoded protein: CASWGNLGTQYF.

The chain couples TRBV11-2 to TRBJ2-7; 14 bases match TRBD2. The J call is uncertain, as TRBJ2-5 better fits the DNA end. From germline, CDR1 is SGHAT and CDR2 FQNNGV. This CDR3 has 16 amino acids. CDR3 DNA sequence: TGTGCCAGCAGCTTAGTGGGACTAGCGGGAGTAGAGACCCAGTACTTC. Protein sequence: CASSLVGLAGVETQYF.

The chain is built from TRBV2 and TRBJ2-5; D is perhaps TRBD2 (6 bases). The CDR3 length is 13 residues. Germline V CDR1 and CDR2: SNHLY, FYNNEI. V was clipped by 7 bases and J by 4 bases, with 13 bases between them. The CDR3 DNA is TGTGCCAGCAATTTCGGGGGAGGAGAGACCCAGTACTTC. Translation gives CASNFGGGETQYF.

The chain has TRBV7-8 and TRBJ1-5, with D perhaps matching TRBD1 (6 bases). Trimming cost V 5 bases and J 2 bases, with 16 bases left between them. In germline, CDR1 is SGHVS, CDR2 FQNEAQ. This CDR3 has 16 amino acids. The chain's CDR3 is CASSPGARQGNQPQHF. Written as DNA, the CDR3 is TGTGCCAGCAGCCCGGGAGCGCGACAGGGCAATCAGCCCCAGCATTTT. Based on the CDR3 plus reference TRBV7-8 and TRBJ1-5, the full variable domain is GAGVSQSPRYKVAKRGQDVALRCDPISGHVSLFWYQQALGQGPEFLTYFQNEAQLDKSGLPSDRFFAERPEGSVSTLKIQRTQQEDSAVYLCASSPGARQGNQPQHFGDGTRLSIL.

V is TRBV5-1 and J is TRBJ1-2; D is undetermined. Germline values: CDR1 SGHRS, CDR2 YFSETQ. This CDR3 comprises 14 residues. Trimming stripped 4 bases from V and 6 bases from J, with 16 bases between. CDR3 DNA sequence: TGCGCCAGCAGCCCCATGACACCCTGGGATGGCTACACCTTC. This gives the protein CASSPMTPWDGYTF.

The V gene is TRBV6-2 or TRBV6-3, the J gene TRBJ2-3; 10 nucleotides match TRBD2. The length of the CDR3 is 17 residues. The germline CDR1 and CDR2 sequences are MNHEY and SVGEGT. The V gene end was trimmed by 0 bases and the J gene end by 3 bases; junction bases not matched to a gene: 6. The CDR3: CASSYSPSGSGTDTQYF. DNA for the CDR3: TGTGCCAGCAGTTACTCGCCTAGCGGGAGTGGGACAGATACGCAGTATTTT.

The chain uses TRBV29-1 and TRBJ2-5; 9 positions agree with TRBD2. This CDR3 contains 12 residues. The germline CDR1 and CDR2 sequences are SQVTM and ANQGSEA. The junction had 0 bases not matched to a gene; V was cut back by 4 bases and J by 3 bases. CDR3 nucleotide sequence: TGCAGCGTTGGACTAGCGGAAGAGACCCAGTACTTC. Protein: CSVGLAEETQYF.